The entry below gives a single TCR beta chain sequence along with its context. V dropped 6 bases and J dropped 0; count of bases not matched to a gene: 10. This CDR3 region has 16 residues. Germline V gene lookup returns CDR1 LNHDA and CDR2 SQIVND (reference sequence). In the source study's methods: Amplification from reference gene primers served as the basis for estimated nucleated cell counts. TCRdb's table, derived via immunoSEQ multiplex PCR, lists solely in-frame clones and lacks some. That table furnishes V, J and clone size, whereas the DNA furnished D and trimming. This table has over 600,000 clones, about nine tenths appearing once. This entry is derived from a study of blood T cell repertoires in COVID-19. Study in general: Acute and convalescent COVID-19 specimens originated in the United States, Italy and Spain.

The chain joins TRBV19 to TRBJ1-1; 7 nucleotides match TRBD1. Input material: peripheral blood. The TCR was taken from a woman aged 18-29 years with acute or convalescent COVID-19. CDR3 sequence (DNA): TGTGCCAGTAGCAAGTACCGGGGGACAGTGAACACTGAAGCTTTCTTT. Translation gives CASSKYRGTVNTEAFF.